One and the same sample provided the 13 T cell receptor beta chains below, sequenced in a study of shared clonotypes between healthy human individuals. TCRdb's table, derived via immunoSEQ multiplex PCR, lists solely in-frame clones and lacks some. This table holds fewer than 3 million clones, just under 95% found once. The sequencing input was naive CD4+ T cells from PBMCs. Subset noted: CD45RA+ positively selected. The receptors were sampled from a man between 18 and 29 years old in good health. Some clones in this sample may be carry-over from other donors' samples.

CDR3 coding DNA: TGTGCCAGCAGTCGAACAGCTCGAGGGGGCGAGCAGTACTTC. This sequence encodes CASSRTARGGEQYF. The chain is built from TRBV27 and TRBJ2-7, with D tentatively TRBD1 (6 bases). This CDR3 has 14 residues. The germline V gene has CDR1 MNHEY and CDR2 SMNVEV (reference sequence). V lost 5 bases to trimming and J lost 6 bases, with 17 bases between them.

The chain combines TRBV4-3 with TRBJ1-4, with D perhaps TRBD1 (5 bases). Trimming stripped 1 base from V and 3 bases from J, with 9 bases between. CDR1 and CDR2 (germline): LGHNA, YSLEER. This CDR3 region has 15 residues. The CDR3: CASSQGSGPNEKLFF. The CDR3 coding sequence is TGCGCCAGCAGCCAAGGGTCAGGGCCTAATGAAAAACTGTTTTTT.

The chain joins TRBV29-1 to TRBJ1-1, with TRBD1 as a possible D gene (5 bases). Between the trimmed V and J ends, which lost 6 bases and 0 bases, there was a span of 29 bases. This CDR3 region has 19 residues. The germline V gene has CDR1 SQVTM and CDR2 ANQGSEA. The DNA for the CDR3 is TGCAGCGTAGGGGAGAACGACGGATACACACAACTTATGAACACTGAAGCTTTCTTT. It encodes CSVGENDGYTQLMNTEAFF.

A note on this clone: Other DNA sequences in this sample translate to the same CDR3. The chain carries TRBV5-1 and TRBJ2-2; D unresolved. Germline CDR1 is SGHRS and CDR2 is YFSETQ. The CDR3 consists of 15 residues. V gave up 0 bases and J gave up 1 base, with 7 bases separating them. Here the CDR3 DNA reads TGCGCCAGCAGCTTGGTCACCAGGAACACCGGGGAGCTGTTTTTT. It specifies CASSLVTRNTGELFF.

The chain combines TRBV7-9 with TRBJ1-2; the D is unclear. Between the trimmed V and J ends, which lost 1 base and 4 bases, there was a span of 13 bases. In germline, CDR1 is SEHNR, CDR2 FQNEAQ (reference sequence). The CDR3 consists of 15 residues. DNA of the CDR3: TGTGCCAGCAGCTTAGGGGCCCGGGGAAGCTATGGCTACACCTTC. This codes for CASSLGARGSYGYTF.

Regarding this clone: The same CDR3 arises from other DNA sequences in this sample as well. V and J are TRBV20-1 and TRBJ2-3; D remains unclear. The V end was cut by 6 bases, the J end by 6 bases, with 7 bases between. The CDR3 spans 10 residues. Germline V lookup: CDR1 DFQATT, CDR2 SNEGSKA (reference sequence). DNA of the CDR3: TGCAGTGCCCGTCGGGATACGCAGTATTTT. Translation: CSARRDTQYF.

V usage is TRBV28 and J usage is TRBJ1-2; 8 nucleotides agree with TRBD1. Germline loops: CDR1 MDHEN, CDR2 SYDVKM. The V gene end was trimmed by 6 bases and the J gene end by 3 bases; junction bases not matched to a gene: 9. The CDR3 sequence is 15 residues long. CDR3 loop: CASSLGTGHYYGYTF. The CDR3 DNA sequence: TGTGCCAGCAGCCTAGGGACAGGACACTACTATGGCTACACCTTC.

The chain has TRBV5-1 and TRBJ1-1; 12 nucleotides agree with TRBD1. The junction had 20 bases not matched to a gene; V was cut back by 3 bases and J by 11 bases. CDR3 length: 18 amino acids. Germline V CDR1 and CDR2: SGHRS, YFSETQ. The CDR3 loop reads CASSSSPTGTGGVMSAFF. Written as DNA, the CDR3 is TGCGCCAGCAGCTCCAGTCCTACCGGGACAGGGGGCGTCATGTCGGCTTTCTTT.

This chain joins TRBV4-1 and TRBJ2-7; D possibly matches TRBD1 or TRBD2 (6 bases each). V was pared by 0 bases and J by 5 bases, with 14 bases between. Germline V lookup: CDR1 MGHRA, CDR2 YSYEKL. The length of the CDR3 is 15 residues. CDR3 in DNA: TGCGCCAGCAGCCAAGAGGGGGGCGAATGGAACGAGCAGTACTTC. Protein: CASSQEGGEWNEQYF.

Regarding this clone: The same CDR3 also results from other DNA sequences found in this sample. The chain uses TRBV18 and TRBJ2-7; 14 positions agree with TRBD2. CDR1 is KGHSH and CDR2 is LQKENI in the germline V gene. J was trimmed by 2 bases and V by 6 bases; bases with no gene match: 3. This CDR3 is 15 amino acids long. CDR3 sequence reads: CASSPGLAGAYEQYF. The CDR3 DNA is TGTGCCAGCTCGCCGGGACTAGCGGGGGCCTACGAGCAGTACTTC. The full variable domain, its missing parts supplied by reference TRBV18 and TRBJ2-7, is NAGVMQNPRHLVRRRGQEARLRCSPMKGHSHVYWYRQLPEEGLKFMVYLQKENIIDESGMPKERFSAEFPKEGPSILRIQQVVRGDSAAYFCASSPGLAGAYEQYFGPGTRLTVT.

The chain's CDR3 is CATRGLGNEKLFF. The DNA for the CDR3 is TGTGCCACCAGGGGGCTGGGGAATGAAAAACTGTTTTTT. This chain connects TRBV2 to TRBJ1-4, with TRBD1 matching over 8 bases. After removal of 10 bases from V and 5 bases from J, the junction contained 6 bases not matched to a gene. Germline V gives CDR1 SNHLY, CDR2 FYNNEI. The CDR3 spans 13 residues.

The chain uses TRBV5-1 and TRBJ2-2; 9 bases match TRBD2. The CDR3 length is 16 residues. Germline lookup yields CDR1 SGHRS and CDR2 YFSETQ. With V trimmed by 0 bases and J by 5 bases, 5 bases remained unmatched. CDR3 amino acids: CASSLATSGRTGELFF. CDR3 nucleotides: TGCGCCAGCAGCTTGGCCACCAGCGGGAGGACCGGGGAGCTGTTTTTT.

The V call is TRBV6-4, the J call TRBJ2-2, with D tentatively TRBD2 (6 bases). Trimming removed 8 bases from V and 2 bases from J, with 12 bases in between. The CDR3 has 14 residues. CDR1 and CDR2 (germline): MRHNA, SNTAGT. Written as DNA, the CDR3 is TGTGCCAGCTCGGGGACTGCTAACACCGGGGAGCTGTTTTTT. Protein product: CASSGTANTGELFF.